What follows is one TCR beta chain and its context. Antigen specificity is unknown. These data come from a study of long-term antiretroviral therapy in people with HIV. Study outcomes and limitations: Control repertoires displayed wider CDR3 length ranges than the HIV repertoires.

This CDR3 comprises 15 residues. From germline, CDR1 is SGDLS and CDR2 YYNGEE. V was clipped by 1 base and J by 3 bases, with 12 bases between them. Survey level was the resolution at which the v3.0 immunoSEQ assay ran. Per-sample TRB depth target: 40,000-50,000 T-cell genomes. Produced via immunoSEQ multiplex PCR; TCRdb's table is partial and in-frame only. Of roughly 28,000 clones in the sample, 80% to 95% were seen once. The sequencing used unsorted PBMCs, collected 3.1 years after starting antiretroviral therapy. The gene calls are TRBV9 and TRBJ2-3; the D is unclear. The sequence was collected from a young man with HIV. DNA of the CDR3: TGTGCCAGCAGCGTATCTCGTTTGGGAACAGATACGCAGTATTTT. Its protein is CASSVSRLGTDTQYF.